This T cell receptor (beta chain) was identified in a study of T cell responses to AZD1222 COVID-19 vaccine. Study conclusions and caveats: The sample set comprised mostly white British donors with more females, and clonal diversity was possibly underestimated. With two AZD1222 doses given, Spike-specific TCR breadth and depth both rose. Recipients of AZD1222 seropositive at baseline numbered only six or seven.

As for this clone: Its antigen remains unknown.

This CDR3 is built from 13 residues. Trimming removed 6 bases from V and 9 bases from J; junction bases left unmatched: 3. Germline loops: CDR1 LNHDA, CDR2 SQIVND (reference sequence). Using immunoSEQ multiplex PCR, the repertoire was profiled, and TCRdb retains in-frame clones only, with some absent. The repertoire holds roughly 150,000 clones, with around nine tenths as singletons. V is TRBV19 and J is TRBJ1-6; 9 nucleotides line up with TRBD1. The TCR sequence derives from an adult in good health. The specimen was peripheral blood, collected on day 0 of AZD1222 vaccination. The CDR3 spells CASRDRGGSPLHF. The DNA for the CDR3 is TGTGCCAGTAGGGACAGGGGTGGTTCACCCCTCCACTTT.